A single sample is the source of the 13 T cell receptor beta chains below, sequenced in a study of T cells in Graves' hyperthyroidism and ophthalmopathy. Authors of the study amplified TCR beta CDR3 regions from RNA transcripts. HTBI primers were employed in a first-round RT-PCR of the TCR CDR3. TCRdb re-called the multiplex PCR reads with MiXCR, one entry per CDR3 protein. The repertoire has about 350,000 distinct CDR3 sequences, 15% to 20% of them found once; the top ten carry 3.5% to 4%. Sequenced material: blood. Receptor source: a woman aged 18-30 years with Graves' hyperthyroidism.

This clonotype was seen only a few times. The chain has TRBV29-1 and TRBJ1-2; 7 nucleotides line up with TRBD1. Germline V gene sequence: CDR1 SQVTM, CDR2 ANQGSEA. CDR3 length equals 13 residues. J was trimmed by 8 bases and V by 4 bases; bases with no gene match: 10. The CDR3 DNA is TGCAGCGTTGGGGTCGGACAGGCCGGAGGCTACACCTTC. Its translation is CSVGVGQAGGYTF.

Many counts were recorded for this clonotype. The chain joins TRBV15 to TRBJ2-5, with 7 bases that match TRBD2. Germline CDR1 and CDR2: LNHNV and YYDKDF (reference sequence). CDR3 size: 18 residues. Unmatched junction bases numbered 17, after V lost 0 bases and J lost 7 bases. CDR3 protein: CATSRDGERGRAVGTQYF. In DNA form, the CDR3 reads TGTGCCACCAGCAGAGATGGGGAGCGGGGCCGGGCGGTCGGGACCCAGTACTTC.

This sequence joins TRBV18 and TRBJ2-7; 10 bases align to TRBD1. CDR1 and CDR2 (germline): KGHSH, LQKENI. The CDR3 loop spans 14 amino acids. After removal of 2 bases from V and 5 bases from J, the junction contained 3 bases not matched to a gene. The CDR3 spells CASSPATGGDEQYF. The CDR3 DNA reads TGTGCCAGCTCACCAGCGACAGGGGGCGACGAGCAGTACTTC. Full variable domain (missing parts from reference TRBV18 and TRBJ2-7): NAGVMQNPRHLVRRRGQEARLRCSPMKGHSHVYWYRQLPEEGLKFMVYLQKENIIDESGMPKERFSAEFPKEGPSILRIQQVVRGDSAAYFCASSPATGGDEQYFGPGTRLTVT.

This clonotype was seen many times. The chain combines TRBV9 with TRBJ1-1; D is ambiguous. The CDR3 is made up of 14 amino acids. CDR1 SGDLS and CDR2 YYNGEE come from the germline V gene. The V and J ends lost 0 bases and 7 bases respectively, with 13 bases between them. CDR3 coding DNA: TGTGCCAGCAGCGTAGCAGCCGGGGAGGATGAAGCTTTCTTT. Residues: CASSVAAGEDEAFF. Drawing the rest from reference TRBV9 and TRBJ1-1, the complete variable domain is DSGVTQTPKHLITATGQRVTLRCSPRSGDLSVYWYQQSLDQGLQFLIQYYNGEERAKGNILERFSAQQFPDLHSELNLSSLELGDSALYFCASSVAAGEDEAFFGQGTRLTVV.

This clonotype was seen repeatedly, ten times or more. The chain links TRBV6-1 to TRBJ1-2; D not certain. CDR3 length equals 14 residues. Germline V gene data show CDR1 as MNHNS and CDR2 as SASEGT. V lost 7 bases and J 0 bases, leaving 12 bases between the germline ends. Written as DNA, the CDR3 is TGTGCCAGCACCCCTACTACAGCTAACTATGGCTACACCTTC. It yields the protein CASTPTTANYGYTF.

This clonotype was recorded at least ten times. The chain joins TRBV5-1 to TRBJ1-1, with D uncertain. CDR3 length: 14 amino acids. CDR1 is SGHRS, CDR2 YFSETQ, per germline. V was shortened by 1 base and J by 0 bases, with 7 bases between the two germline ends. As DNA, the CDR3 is TGCGCCAGCAGCTTGAGAGACATGAACACTGAAGCTTTCTTT. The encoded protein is CASSLRDMNTEAFF.

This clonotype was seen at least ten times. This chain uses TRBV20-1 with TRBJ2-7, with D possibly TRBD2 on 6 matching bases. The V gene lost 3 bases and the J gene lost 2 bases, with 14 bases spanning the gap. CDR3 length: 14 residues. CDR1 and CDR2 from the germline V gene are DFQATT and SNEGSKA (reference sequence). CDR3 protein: CSASRSGLTYEQYF. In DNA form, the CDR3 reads TGCAGTGCTAGTCGTTCGGGACTTACCTACGAGCAGTACTTC.

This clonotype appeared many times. This chain's CDR3 is CASSLVWGDYGYTF. The CDR3 nucleotides read TGTGCCAGCAGCTTGGTTTGGGGGGACTATGGCTACACCTTC. The chain employs TRBV7-9 and TRBJ1-2; D possibly corresponds to TRBD1 (5 bases). Per the germline V gene, CDR1 is SEHNR and CDR2 is FQNEAQ (reference sequence). The CDR3 has 14 residues. V shed 3 bases and J shed 3 bases, with 11 bases lying between them.

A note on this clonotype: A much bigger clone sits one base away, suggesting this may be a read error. The CDR3 sequence is CASSLGRSLNQPQRF. Here the CDR3 DNA reads TGTGCCAGCAGCTTAGGGAGGAGTCTTAATCAGCCCCAGCGTTTT. The chain recombines TRBV13 with TRBJ1-5, with unresolved D. In germline, CDR1 is PRHDT, CDR2 FYEKMQ (reference sequence). The CDR3 covers 15 residues.

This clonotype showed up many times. CDR3 coding DNA: TGTGCCAGCAGTTGGAGGGGGGGGAATGGCTACACCTTC. This gives the protein CASSWRGGNGYTF. The genes are TRBV12-3 or TRBV12-4 and TRBJ1-2; a possible D gene is TRBD1 (6 bases). Trimming pared 4 bases from V and 6 bases from J, leaving 12 bases between. CDR3 length: 13 residues.

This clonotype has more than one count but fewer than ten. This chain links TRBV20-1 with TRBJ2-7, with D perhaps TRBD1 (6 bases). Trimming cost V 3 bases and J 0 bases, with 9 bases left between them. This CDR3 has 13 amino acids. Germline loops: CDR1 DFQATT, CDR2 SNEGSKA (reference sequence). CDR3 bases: TGCAGTGCTAGGGACAGCCTCTCCTACGAGCAGTACTTC. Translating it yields CSARDSLSYEQYF.

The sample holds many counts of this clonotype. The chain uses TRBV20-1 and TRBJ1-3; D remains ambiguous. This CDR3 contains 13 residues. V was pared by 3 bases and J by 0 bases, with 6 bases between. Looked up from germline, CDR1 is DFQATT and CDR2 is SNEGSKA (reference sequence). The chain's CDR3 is CSASTISGNTIYF. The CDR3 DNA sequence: TGCAGTGCTAGTACGATCTCTGGAAACACCATATATTTT.

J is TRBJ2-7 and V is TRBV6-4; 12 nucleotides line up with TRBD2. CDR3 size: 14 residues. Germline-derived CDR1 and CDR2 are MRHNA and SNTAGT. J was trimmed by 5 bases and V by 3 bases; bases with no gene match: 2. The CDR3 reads CASSETSGGHEQYF. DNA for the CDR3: TGTGCCAGCAGTGAGACTAGCGGGGGCCACGAGCAGTACTTC.